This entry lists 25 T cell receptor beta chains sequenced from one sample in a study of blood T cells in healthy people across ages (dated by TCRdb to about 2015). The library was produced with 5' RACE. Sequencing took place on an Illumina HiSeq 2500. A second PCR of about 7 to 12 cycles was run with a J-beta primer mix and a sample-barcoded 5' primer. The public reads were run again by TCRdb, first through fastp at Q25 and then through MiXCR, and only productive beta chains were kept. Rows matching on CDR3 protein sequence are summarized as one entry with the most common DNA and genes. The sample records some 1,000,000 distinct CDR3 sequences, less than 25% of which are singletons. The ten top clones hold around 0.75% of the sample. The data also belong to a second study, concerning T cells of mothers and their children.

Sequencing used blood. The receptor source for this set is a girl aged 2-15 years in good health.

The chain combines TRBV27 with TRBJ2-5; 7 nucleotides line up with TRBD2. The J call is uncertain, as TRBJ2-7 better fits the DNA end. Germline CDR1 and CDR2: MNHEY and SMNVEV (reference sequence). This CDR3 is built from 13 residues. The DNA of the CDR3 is TGTGCCAGCTCCTGGGACTACAACTACGAGCAGTACTTC. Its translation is CASSWDYNYEQYF.

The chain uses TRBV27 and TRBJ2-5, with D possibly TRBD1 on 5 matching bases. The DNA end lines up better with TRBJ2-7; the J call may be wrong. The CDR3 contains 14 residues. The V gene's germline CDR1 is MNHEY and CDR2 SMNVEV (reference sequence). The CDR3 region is CASSLRGLLYEQYF. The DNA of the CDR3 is TGTGCCAGCAGTTTAAGGGGTCTCCTATACGAGCAGTACTTC.

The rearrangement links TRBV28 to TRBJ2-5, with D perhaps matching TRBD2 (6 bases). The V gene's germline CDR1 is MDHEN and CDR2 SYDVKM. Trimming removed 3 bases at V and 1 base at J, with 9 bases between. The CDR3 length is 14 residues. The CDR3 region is CASSFLTSQETQYF. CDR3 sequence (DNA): TGTGCCAGCAGTTTCTTGACTAGCCAAGAGACCCAGTACTTC.

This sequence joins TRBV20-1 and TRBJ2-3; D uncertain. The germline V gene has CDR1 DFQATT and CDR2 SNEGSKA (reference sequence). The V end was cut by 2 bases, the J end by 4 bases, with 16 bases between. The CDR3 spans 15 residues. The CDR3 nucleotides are TGCAGTGCTAGAAAGATACCTTCAGGCCCAGATACGCAGTATTTT. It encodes CSARKIPSGPDTQYF.

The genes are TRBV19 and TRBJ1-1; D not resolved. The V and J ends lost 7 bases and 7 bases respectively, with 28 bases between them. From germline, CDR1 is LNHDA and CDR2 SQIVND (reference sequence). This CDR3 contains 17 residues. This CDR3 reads CASTFRAIGAKEGEAFF. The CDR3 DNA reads TGTGCCAGTACTTTCCGGGCGATCGGCGCCAAAGAGGGTGAAGCTTTCTTT.

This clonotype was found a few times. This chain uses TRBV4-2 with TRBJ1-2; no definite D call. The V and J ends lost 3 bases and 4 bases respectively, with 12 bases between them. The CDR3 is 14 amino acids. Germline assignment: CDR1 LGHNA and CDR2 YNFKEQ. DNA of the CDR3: TGTGCCAGCAGCCACCTCGGCGAGGTCTATGGCTACACCTTC. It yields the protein CASSHLGEVYGYTF.

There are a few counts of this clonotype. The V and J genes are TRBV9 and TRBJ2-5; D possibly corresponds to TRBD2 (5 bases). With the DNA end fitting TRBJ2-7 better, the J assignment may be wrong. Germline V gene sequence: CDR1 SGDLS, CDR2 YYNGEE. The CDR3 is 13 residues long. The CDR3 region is CASSDGNSDEQYF. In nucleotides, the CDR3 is TGTGCCAGCAGTGACGGGAACTCGGACGAGCAGTACTTC.

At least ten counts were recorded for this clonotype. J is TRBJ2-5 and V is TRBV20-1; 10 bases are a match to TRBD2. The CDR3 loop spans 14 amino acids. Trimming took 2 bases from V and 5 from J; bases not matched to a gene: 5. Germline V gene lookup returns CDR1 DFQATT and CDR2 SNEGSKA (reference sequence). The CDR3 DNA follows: TGCAGTGCTAGAAGCGGGGGGGTGATGGAGACCCAGTACTTC. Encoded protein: CSARSGGVMETQYF.

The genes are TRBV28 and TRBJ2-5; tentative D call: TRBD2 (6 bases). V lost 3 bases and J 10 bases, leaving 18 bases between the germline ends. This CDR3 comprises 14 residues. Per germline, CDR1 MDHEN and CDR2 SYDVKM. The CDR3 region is CASSFGSGGIRQYF. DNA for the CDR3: TGTGCCAGCAGTTTTGGGTCTGGAGGGATTCGCCAGTACTTC. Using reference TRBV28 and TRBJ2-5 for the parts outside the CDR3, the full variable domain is DVKVTQSSRYLVKRTGEKVFLECVQDMDHENMFWYRQDPGLGLRLIYFSYDVKMKEKGDIPEGYSVSREKKERFSLILESASTNQTSMYLCASSFGSGGIRQYFGPGTRLLVL.

CDR3 protein: CASSSDGGSRHF. The DNA for the CDR3 is TGTGCCAGCAGCTCGGACGGGGGCTCCCGGCATTTT. The chain joins TRBV7-9 to TRBJ1-5; possibly TRBD1 for D (6 bases). Trimming pared 4 bases from V and 15 bases from J, leaving 16 bases between. This CDR3 region has 12 residues. The V gene's germline CDR1 is SEHNR and CDR2 FQNEAQ (reference sequence).

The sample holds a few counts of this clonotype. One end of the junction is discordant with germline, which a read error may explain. This CDR3 reads CASSLAAGDQETQYF. CDR3 bases: TGTGCTAGCAGCCTTGCTGCGGGGGACCAAGAGACCCAGTACTTC. The rearrangement links TRBV4-2 to TRBJ2-5; 7 nucleotides agree with TRBD2. Germline V gene sequence: CDR1 LGHNA, CDR2 YNFKEQ. The CDR3 extends over 15 amino acids.

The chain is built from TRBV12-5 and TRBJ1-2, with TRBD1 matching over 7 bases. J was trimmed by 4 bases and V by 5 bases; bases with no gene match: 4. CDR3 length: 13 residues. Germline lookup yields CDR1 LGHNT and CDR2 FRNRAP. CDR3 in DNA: TGTGCTAGTGGTGAGGGACAGACCTATGGCTACACCTTC. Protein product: CASGEGQTYGYTF.

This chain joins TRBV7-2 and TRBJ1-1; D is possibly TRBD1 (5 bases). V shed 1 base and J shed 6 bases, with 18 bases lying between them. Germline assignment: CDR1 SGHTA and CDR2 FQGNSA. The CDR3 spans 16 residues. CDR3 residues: CASSLEGASVRSEAFF. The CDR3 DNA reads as TGTGCCAGCAGCTTAGAAGGGGCGTCCGTTCGGTCTGAAGCTTTCTTT.

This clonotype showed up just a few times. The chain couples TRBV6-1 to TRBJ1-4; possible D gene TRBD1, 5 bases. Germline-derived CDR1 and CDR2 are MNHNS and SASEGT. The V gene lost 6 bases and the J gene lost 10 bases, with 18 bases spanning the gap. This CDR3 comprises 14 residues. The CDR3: CASRITTQARKLFF. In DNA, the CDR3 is TGTGCCAGCAGAATAACAACACAGGCGCGAAAACTGTTTTTT.

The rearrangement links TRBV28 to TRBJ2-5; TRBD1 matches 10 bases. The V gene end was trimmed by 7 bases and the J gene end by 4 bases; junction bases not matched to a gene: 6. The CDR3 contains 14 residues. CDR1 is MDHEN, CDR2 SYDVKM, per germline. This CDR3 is CASTPWDRGETQYF. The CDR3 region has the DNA TGTGCCAGCACCCCCTGGGACAGGGGAGAGACCCAGTACTTC.

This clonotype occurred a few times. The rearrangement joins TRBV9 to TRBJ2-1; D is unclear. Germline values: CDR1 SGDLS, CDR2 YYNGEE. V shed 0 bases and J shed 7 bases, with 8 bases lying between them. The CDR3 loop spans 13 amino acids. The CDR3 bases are TGTGCCAGCAGCGTAGCTACTCTTAATGAGCAGTTCTTC. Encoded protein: CASSVATLNEQFF.

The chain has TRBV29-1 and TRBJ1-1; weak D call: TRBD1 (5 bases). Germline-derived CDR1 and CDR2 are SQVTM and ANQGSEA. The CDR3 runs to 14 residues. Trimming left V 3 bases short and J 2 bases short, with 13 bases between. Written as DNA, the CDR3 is TGCAGCGTTGAGCGGGGCGCCTCCAACACTGAAGCTTTCTTT. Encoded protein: CSVERGASNTEAFF.

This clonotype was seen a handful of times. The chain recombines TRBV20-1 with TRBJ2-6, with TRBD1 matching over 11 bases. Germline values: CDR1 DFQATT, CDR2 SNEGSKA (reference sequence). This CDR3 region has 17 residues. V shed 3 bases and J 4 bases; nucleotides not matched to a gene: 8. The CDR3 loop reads CSARDRGLSGGANVLTF. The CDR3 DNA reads TGCAGTGCTAGGGACAGGGGGCTATCGGGCGGGGCCAACGTCCTGACTTTC.

For the CDR3, the DNA is TGTGCCAGCAGTTACTCCGGGACAGGCTACGAGCAGTACTTC. This codes for CASSYSGTGYEQYF. The rearrangement uses TRBV6-2 or TRBV6-3 and TRBJ2-7; 8 bases fit TRBD1. Germline CDR1 MNHEY, CDR2 SVGEGT. V trimming: 0 bases; J trimming: 3 bases; junction bases outside the gene matches: 1. The CDR3 is made up of 14 amino acids.

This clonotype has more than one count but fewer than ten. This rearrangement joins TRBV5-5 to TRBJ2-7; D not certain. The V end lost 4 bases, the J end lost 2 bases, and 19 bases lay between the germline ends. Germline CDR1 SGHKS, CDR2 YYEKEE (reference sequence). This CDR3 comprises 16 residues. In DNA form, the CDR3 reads TGTGCCAGCAGCCTCACTTGGATTGGTTCCGCCTACGAGCAGTACTTC. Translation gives CASSLTWIGSAYEQYF.

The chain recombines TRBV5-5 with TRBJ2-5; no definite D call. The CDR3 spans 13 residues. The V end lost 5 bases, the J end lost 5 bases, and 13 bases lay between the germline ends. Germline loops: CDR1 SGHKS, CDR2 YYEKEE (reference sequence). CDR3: CASRFPPEETQYF. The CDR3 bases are TGTGCCAGCAGATTCCCACCGGAGGAGACCCAGTACTTC.

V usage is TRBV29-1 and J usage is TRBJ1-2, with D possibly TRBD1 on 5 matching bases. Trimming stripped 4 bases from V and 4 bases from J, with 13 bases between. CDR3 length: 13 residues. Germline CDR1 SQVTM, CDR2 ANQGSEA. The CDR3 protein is CSVASGRGYGYTF. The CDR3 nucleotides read TGCAGCGTTGCCTCAGGGCGGGGCTATGGCTACACCTTC.

For the CDR3, the DNA is TGCAGTGCTAGCCGGGACAGGGTGGGGAATGAGCAGTTCTTC. Translation: CSASRDRVGNEQFF. The chain joins TRBV20-1 to TRBJ2-5, with 9 bases fitting TRBD1. TRBJ2-1 matches the DNA end more closely, so the J call is doubtful. The CDR3 is made up of 14 amino acids. In germline, CDR1 is DFQATT, CDR2 SNEGSKA (reference sequence).

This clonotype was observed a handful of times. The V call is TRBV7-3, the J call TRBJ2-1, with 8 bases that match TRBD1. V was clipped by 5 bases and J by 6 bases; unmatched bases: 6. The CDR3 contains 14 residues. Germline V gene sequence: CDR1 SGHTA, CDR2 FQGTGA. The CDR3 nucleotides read TGTGCCAGCAGCCCTCCGGACAGGGTCAATGAGCAGTTCTTC. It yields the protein CASSPPDRVNEQFF.

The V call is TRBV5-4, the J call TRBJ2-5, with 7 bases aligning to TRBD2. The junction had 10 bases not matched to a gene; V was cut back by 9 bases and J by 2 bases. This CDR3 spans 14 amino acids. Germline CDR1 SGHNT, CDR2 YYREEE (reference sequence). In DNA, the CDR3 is TGTGCCACCGGGGTAGCGGGTCCACAAGAGACCCAGTACTTC. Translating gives CATGVAGPQETQYF.